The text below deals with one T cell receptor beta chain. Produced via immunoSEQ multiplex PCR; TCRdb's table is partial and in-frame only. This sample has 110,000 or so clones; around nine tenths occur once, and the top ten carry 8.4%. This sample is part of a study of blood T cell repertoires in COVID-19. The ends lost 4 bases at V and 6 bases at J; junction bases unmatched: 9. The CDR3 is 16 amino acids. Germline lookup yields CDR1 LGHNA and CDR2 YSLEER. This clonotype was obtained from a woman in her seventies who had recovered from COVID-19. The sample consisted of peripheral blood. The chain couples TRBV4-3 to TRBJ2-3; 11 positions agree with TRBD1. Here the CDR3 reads CASSRTPGQGEDTQYF. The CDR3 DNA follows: TGCGCCAGCAGCCGTACACCGGGACAGGGGGAGGATACGCAGTATTTT.